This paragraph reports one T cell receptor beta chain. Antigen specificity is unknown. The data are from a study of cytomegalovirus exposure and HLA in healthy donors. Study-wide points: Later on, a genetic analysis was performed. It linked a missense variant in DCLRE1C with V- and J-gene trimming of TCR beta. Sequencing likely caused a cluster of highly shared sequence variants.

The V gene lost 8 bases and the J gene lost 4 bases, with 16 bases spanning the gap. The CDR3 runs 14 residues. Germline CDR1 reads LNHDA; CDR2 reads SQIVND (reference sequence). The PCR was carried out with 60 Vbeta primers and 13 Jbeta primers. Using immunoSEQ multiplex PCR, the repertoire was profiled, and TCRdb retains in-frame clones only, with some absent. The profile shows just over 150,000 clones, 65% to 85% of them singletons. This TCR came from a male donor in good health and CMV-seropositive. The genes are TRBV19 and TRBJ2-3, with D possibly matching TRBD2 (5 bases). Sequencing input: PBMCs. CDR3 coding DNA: TGTGCCAGTCGAAAGGAGGCGCTGGCAGATACGCAGTATTTT. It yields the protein CASRKEALADTQYF.